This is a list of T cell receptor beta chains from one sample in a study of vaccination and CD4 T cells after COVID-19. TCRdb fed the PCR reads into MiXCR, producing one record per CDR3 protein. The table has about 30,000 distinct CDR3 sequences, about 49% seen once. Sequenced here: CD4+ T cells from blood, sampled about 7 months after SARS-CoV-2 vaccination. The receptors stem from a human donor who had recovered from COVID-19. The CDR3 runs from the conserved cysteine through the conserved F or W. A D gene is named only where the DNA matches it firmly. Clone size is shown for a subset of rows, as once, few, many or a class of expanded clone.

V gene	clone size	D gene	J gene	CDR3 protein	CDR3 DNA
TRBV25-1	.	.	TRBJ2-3	CASTFSGADTQYF	TGTGCCAGCACGTTTTCAGGGGCAGATACGCAGTATTTT
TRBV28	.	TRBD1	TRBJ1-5	CASSLLPWDLDRAQPQHF	TGTGCCAGCAGTTTATTGCCGTGGGATCTGGACAGGGCTCAGCCCCAGCATTTT
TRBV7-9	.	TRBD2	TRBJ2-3	CASTPQGTSGTDTQYF	TGTGCCAGCACCCCCCAGGGGACTAGCGGCACAGATACGCAGTATTTT
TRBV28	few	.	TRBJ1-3	CASSLSPLQGINTIYF	TGTGCCAGCAGTTTATCCCCATTGCAGGGGATAAACACCATATATTTT
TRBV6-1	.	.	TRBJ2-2	CASSTGEANTGELFF	TGTGCCAGCAGCACCGGGGAAGCTAACACCGGGGAGCTGTTTTTT
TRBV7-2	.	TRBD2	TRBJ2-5	CASSLTGLAGVETQYF	TGTGCCAGCAGCTTAACCGGGCTAGCGGGAGTGGAGACCCAGTACTTC
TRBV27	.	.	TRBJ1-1	CASSYMGWVNTEAFF	TGTGCCAGCAGTTATATGGGGTGGGTGAACACTGAAGCTTTCTTT
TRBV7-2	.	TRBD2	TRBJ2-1	CASSTGGPSDEQFF	TGTGCCAGCAGCACGGGAGGGCCTTCGGATGAGCAGTTCTTC
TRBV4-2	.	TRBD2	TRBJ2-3	CASSFNLGLAGTDTQYF	TGTGCCAGCAGCTTTAATCTGGGACTAGCGGGCACAGATACGCAGTATTTT
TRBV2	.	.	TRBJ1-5	CASSDWDQPQHF	TGTGCCAGCAGTGACTGGGATCAGCCCCAGCATTTT
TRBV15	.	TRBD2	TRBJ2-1	CATSRGGGLSGNEQFF	TGTGCCACCAGCCGGGGGGGGGGATTGTCGGGCAATGAGCAGTTCTTC
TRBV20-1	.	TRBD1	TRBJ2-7	CSVPGQGHEQYF	TGCAGTGTTCCGGGACAGGGGCACGAGCAGTACTTC
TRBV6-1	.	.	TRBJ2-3	CASSPLSREDTQYF	TGTGCCAGCAGTCCCCTAAGCCGGGAGGATACGCAGTATTTT
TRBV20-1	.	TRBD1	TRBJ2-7	CSAGTVDTYEQYF	TGCAGTGCTGGGACAGTTGATACCTACGAGCAGTACTTC
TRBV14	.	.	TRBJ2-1	CASGPRGYNEQFF	TGTGCCAGCGGGCCTCGAGGCTACAATGAGCAGTTCTTC
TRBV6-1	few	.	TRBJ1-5	CASTHGSHQPQHF	TGTGCCAGCACCCATGGGTCGCATCAGCCCCAGCATTTT
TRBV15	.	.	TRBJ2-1	CATSLVVGQDEQFF	TGTGCCACCAGCTTGGTGGTGGGCCAAGATGAGCAGTTCTTC
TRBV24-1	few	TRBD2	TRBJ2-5	CATSDGRTRGQYF	TGTGCCACCAGTGATGGGAGGACTAGGGGCCAGTACTTC
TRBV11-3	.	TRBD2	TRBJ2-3	CASSPVGTSGSTDTQYF	TGTGCCAGCAGCCCAGTGGGGACTAGCGGGTCCACAGATACGCAGTATTTT
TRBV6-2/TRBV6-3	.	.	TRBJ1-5	CASRDSNQPQHF	TGTGCCAGCAGAGACAGTAATCAGCCCCAGCATTTT
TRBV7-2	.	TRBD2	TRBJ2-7	CASSLASGRPSYEQYF	TGTGCCAGCAGCTTAGCGAGCGGGAGGCCCTCCTACGAGCAGTACTTC
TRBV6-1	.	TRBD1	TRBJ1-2	CASLIGTEVNGYTF	TGTGCCAGCTTAATCGGGACAGAGGTAAATGGCTACACCTTC
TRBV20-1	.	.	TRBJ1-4	CSARAGGSGKLFF	TGCAGTGCTAGAGCCGGGGGGTCCGGAAAACTGTTTTTT
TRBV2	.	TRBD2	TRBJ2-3	CASTGGTSGGTDTQYF	TGTGCCAGCACCGGGGGGACTAGCGGCGGCACAGATACGCAGTATTTT
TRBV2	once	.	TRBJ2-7	CASSIPRDRGGYEQYF	TGTGCCAGCAGTATCCCACGGGACCGCGGTGGTTACGAGCAGTACTTC
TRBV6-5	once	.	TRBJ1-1	CASSFRGRTTEAFF	TGTGCCAGCAGTTTTCGGGGGAGGACCACTGAAGCTTTCTTT
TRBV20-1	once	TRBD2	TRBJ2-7	CSAKTSAAYEQYF	TGCAGTGCAAAGACTAGCGCGGCCTACGAGCAGTACTTC
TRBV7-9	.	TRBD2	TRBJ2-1	CASSLALGTSGGNEQFF	TGTGCCAGCAGCTTAGCGCTGGGGACTAGCGGGGGGAATGAGCAGTTCTTC
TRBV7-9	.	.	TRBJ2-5	CASSPMGEGSETQYF	TGTGCCAGCAGTCCCATGGGAGAGGGAAGTGAGACCCAGTACTTC
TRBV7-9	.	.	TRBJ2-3	CASRPEGYIWTQYF	TGTGCCAGTAGGCCAGAGGGCTATATATGGACGCAGTATTTT
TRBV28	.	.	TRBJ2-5	CASSATVETQYF	TGTGCCAGCAGTGCTACCGTGGAGACCCAGTACTTC
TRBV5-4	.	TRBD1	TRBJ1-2	CASRFTGGSYGYTF	TGTGCCAGCAGATTCACAGGGGGCTCCTATGGCTACACCTTC
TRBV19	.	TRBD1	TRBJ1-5	CASRHGTENQPQHF	TGTGCCAGTAGACATGGGACAGAAAATCAGCCCCAGCATTTT
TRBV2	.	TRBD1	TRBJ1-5	CASSEWQGGNQPQHF	TGTGCCAGCAGTGAATGGCAGGGGGGCAATCAGCCCCAGCATTTT
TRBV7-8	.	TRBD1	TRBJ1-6	CASRARTGVNSPLHF	TGTGCCAGCAGGGCCCGGACAGGCGTTAATTCACCCCTCCACTTT
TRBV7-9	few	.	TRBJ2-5	CASSPRLGTQYF	TGTGCCAGCAGTCCTAGGCTGGGGACCCAGTACTTC
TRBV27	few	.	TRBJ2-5	CASSFLGPGVETQYF	TGTGCCAGCAGTTTTTTGGGGCCAGGGGTAGAGACCCAGTACTTC
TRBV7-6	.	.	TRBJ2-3	CASSVTWGSTDTQYF	TGTGCCAGCAGCGTTACATGGGGCAGCACAGATACGCAGTATTTT
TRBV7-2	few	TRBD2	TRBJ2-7	CASSLSTGTIVREQYF	TGTGCCAGCAGCCTCAGCACCGGGACTATTGTTCGCGAGCAGTACTTC
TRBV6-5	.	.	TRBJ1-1	CASSYGVGTEAFF	TGTGCCAGCAGTTACGGAGTGGGCACTGAAGCTTTCTTT
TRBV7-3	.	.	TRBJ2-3	CASSLSQQDTQYF	TGTGCCAGCAGCTTAAGTCAGCAGGATACGCAGTATTTT
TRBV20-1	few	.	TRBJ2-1	CSASGSVEFNEQFF	TGCAGTGCTAGCGGCTCTGTGGAGTTCAATGAGCAGTTCTTC
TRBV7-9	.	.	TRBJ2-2	CASSSQGGAGTGELFF	TGTGCCAGCAGCTCTCAGGGGGGGGCTGGGACCGGGGAGCTGTTTTTT
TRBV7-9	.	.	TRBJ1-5	CASSLLDSNQPQHF	TGTGCCAGCAGCTTATTGGACAGCAATCAGCCCCAGCATTTT
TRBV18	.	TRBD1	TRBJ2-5	CASSPQDRVRETQYF	TGTGCCAGCTCACCACAAGACAGGGTTAGGGAGACCCAGTACTTC
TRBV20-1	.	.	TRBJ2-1	CSARVTGIATGSNYNEQFF	TGCAGTGCTAGAGTGACCGGGATAGCAACTGGTTCTAACTACAATGAGCAGTTCTTC
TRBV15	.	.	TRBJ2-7	CATSPGVPSYEQYF	TGTGCCACCAGCCCAGGGGTACCCTCCTACGAGCAGTACTTC
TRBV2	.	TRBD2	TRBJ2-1	CASRGGGNEQFF	TGTGCCAGCAGGGGGGGGGGGAATGAGCAGTTCTTC
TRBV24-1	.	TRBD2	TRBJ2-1	CATSNSGGLWNEQFF	TGTGCCACCAGTAATAGCGGGGGATTATGGAATGAGCAGTTCTTC
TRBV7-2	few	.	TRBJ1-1	CASSLPGGFGNTEAFF	TGTGCCAGCAGCTTACCTGGGGGCTTCGGGAACACTGAAGCTTTCTTT
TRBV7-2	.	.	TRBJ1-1	CASSFSTGEAFF	TGTGCCAGCAGCTTCTCGACCGGTGAAGCTTTCTTT